Shown below are 9 T cell receptor beta chains from a single sample sequenced in a study of cytomegalovirus exposure and HLA in healthy donors. The PCR had 60 Vbeta and 13 Jbeta primers. Clones were read by immunoSEQ multiplex PCR, and TCRdb kept only the in-frame ones, dropping some. The sample carries 110,000 or so clones, around 66% recorded once. Sequencing was performed on PBMCs. All receptors derive from a young man in good health and CMV-seropositive.

The chain carries TRBV4-2 and TRBJ2-3; tentatively, D is TRBD2 (5 bases). The V gene lost 0 bases and the J gene lost 11 bases, with 12 bases spanning the gap. CDR3 length: 13 residues. The germline V gene encodes CDR1 LGHNA and CDR2 YNFKEQ. CDR3 sequence reads: CASSQDRGGLQYF. The CDR3 coding sequence is TGTGCCAGCAGCCAAGATCGTGGCGGACTGCAGTATTTT.

The count of this clone is one. The chain combines TRBV10-3 with TRBJ2-3, with TRBD2 matching 14 bases. Germline V CDR1 and CDR2: ENHRY, SYGVKD. V was clipped by 0 bases and J by 4 bases; unmatched bases: 6. The CDR3 sequence is 18 residues long. The CDR3 sequence: CAISESRGTSGGPDTQYF. As DNA, the CDR3 is TGTGCCATCAGTGAGTCGCGGGGGACTAGCGGGGGACCAGATACGCAGTATTTT.

V usage is TRBV6-1 and J usage is TRBJ2-1; 9 nucleotides align to TRBD1. Germline CDR1 is MNHNS and CDR2 is SASEGT. The CDR3 extends over 13 amino acids. With V trimmed by 1 base and J by 15 bases, 7 bases remained unmatched. The CDR3 loop is CASSEVTGGGMFF. CDR3 DNA sequence: TGTGCCAGCAGTGAAGTTACAGGGGGCGGCATGTTCTTC.

The chain combines TRBV9 with TRBJ2-3; 9 positions agree with TRBD2. Trimming cost V 7 bases and J 0 bases; bases outside gene matches: 9. The CDR3 runs 16 residues. Per germline, CDR1 SGDLS and CDR2 YYNGEE. The CDR3 region is CASARSSGGSTDTQYF. Written as DNA, the CDR3 is TGTGCCAGCGCCCGGAGTAGCGGGGGTAGCACAGATACGCAGTATTTT.

This chain connects TRBV7-3 to TRBJ1-6; 8 bases map to TRBD1. The CDR3 extends over 14 amino acids. The germline V gene encodes CDR1 SGHTA and CDR2 FQGTGA. The J segment lost 9 bases and the V segment lost 6 bases, leaving 7 bases of the junction unmatched. For the CDR3, the DNA is TGTGCCAGCAGTTTACAGGGGGATGGTTCACCCCTCCACTTT. It is translated as CASSLQGDGSPLHF. Using reference TRBV7-3 and TRBJ1-6 for the parts outside the CDR3, the full variable domain is GAGVSQTPSNKVTEKGKYVELRCDPISGHTALYWYRQSLGQGPEFLIYFQGTGAADDSGLPNDRFFAVRPEGSVSTLKIQRTERGDSAVYLCASSLQGDGSPLHFGNGTRLTVT.

Written as DNA, the CDR3 is TGTGCCAGCAGTTTACAGGGGGCCACAGATACGCAGTATTTT. This gives the protein CASSLQGATDTQYF. The V and J genes are TRBV6-5 and TRBJ2-3, with 9 bases matching TRBD1. In germline, CDR1 is MNHEY, CDR2 SVGAGI. V lost 4 bases and J lost 2; bases outside the gene matches: 1. This CDR3 comprises 14 residues.

The rearrangement links TRBV19 to TRBJ2-7, with D perhaps TRBD2 (5 bases). Germline V gene sequence: CDR1 LNHDA, CDR2 SQIVND (reference sequence). The length of the CDR3 is 13 residues. Trimming left V 4 bases short and J 4 bases short, with 11 bases between. CDR3 amino acids: CASSTRTGYEQYV. CDR3 nucleotides: TGTGCCAGTAGTACAAGGACGGGATACGAGCAGTACGTC.

In nucleotides, the CDR3 is TGTGCCAGTAGTATAGGGCATCCCCGGGACAGGGAGGCTGAAGCTTTCTTT. Residues: CASSIGHPRDREAEAFF. The chain is built from TRBV19 and TRBJ1-1; 9 positions agree with TRBD1. Germline V CDR1 and CDR2: LNHDA, SQIVND (reference sequence). The junction had 12 bases not matched to a gene; V was cut back by 1 base and J by 6 bases. CDR3 length: 17 amino acids.

This clone was found a few times. The chain combines TRBV19 with TRBJ1-3; D call uncertain. V gave up 2 bases and J gave up 0 bases, with 5 bases separating them. Germline V gives CDR1 LNHDA, CDR2 SQIVND (reference sequence). This CDR3 comprises 14 residues. CDR3 sequence (DNA): TGTGCCAGTAGTATAAAGCGCTCTGGAAACACCATATATTTT. Translated: CASSIKRSGNTIYF.